The clone carrying this TCR beta chain came up a few times. The target antigen is unknown. CDR1 and CDR2 from the germline V gene are SGHKS and YYEKEE (reference sequence). The CDR3 contains 15 residues. V lost 5 bases, J lost 1 base, and 16 bases lay in between. The data were taken from a study of T cells after yellow fever vaccination. Study-level results: Only a small proportion of the clonotypes turned up in both the CD4 and the CD8 compartments, likely arising from convergent recombination. Abundant contaminating clonotypes from the bulk population could appear in FACS-sorted repertoires. Weaker, the secondary response peaked sooner, at day 5 versus 15. Among primary-vaccination clones, most reappeared after the booster, at 95% to 96% for CD4 and around 91% for CD8.

TCRdb ran MiXCR on the 5' RACE reads and lists one entry per CDR3 protein. Seen here are 310,000 or so distinct CDR3 sequences, 3.6% observed once, and the top ten hold around 20%. V is TRBV5-5 and J is TRBJ2-7; D not certain. The TCR sequence derives from a man aged 18 to 29 who received the YFV17D yellow fever vaccine. Specimen: PBMCs, collected on the day of the yellow fever booster vaccination. The CDR3 protein is CASSMGWSSSYEQYF. The CDR3 nucleotides are TGTGCCAGCAGTATGGGATGGAGTAGTTCCTACGAGCAGTACTTC.